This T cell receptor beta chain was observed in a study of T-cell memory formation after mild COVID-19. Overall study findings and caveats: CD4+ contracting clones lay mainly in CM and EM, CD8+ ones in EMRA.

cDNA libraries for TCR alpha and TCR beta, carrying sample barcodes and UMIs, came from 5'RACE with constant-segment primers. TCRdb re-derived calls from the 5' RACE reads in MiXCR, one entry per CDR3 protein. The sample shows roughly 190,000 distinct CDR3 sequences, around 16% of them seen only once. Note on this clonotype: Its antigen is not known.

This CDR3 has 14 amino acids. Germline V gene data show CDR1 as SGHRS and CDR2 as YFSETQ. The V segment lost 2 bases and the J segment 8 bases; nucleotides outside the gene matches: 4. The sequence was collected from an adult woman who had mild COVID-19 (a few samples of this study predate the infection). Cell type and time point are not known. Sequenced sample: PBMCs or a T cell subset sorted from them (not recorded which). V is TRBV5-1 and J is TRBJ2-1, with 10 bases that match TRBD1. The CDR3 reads CASSFGQGEDEQFF. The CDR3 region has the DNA TGCGCCAGCAGCTTCGGACAGGGGGAGGATGAGCAGTTCTTC.